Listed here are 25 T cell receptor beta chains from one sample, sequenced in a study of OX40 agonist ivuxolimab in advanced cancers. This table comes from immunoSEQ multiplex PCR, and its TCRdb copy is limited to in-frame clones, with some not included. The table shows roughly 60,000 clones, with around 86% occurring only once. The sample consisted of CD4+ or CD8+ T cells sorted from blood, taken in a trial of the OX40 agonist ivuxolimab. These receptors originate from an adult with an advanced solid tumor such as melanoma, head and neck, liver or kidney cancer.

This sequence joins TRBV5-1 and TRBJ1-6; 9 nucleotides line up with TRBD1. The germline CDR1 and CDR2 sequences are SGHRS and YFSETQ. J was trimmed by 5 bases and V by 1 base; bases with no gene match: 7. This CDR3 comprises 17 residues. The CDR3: CASSLNTGGFDNSPLHF. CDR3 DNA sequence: TGCGCCAGCAGCTTGAACACAGGGGGCTTTGATAATTCACCCCTCCACTTT.

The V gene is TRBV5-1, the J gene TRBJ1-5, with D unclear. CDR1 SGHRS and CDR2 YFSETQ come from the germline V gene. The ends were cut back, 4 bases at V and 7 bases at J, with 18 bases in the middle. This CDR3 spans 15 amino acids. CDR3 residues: CASSESAGGYQPQHF. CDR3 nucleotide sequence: TGCGCCAGCAGCGAGAGCGCGGGAGGGTACCAGCCCCAGCATTTT.

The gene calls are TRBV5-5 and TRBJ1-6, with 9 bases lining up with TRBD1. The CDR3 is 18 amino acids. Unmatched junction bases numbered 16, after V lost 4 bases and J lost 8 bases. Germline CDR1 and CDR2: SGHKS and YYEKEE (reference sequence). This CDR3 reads CASSPPTGSGQGYSPLHF. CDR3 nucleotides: TGTGCCAGCAGCCCCCCAACGGGATCCGGACAGGGGTATTCACCCCTCCACTTT.

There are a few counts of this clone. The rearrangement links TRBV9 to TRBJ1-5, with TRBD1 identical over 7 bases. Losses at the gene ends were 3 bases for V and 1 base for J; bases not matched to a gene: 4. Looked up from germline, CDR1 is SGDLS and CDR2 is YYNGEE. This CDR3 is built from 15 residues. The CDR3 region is CASSAGTASNQPQHF. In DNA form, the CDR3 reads TGTGCCAGCAGCGCCGGGACAGCAAGCAATCAGCCCCAGCATTTT. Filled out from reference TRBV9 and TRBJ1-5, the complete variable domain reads DSGVTQTPKHLITATGQRVTLRCSPRSGDLSVYWYQQSLDQGLQFLIQYYNGEERAKGNILERFSAQQFPDLHSELNLSSLELGDSALYFCASSAGTASNQPQHFGDGTRLSIL.

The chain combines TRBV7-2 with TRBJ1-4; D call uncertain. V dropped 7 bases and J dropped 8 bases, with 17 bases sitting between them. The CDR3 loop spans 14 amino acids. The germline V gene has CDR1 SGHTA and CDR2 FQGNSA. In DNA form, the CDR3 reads TGTGCCAGCACCCTGGGCCTTGTTGGCGAAAAACTGTTTTTT. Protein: CASTLGLVGEKLFF.

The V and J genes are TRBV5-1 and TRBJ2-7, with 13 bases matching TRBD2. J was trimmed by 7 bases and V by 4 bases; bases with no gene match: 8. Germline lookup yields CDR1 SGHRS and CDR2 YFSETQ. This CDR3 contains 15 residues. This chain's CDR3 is CASSPLAGGPGEQYF. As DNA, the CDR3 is TGCGCCAGCAGCCCACTAGCGGGGGGGCCGGGAGAGCAGTACTTC.

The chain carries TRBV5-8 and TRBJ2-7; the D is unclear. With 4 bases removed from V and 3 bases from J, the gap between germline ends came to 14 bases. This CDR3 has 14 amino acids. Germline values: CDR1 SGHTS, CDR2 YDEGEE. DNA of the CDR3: TGTGCCAGCAGCCCCGACCCGGGTAGCTACGAGCAGTACTTC. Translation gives CASSPDPGSYEQYF.

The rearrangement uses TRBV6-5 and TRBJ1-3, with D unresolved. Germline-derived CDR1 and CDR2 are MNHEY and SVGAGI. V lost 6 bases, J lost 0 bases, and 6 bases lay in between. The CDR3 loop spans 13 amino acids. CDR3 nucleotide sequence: TGTGCCAGCAGCCTTTTCTCTGGAAACACCATATATTTT. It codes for CASSLFSGNTIYF.

The CDR3 loop reads CAWGGTPDTQYF. The CDR3 nucleotides read TGTGCCTGGGGAGGGACACCAGATACGCAGTATTTT. The genes are TRBV30 and TRBJ2-3; possibly TRBD1 or TRBD2 for D (6 bases each). CDR3 length: 12 amino acids. The germline V and J ends were trimmed by 5 bases and 4 bases, with 10 bases remaining between them. Germline loops: CDR1 GTSNPN, CDR2 SVGIG (reference sequence).

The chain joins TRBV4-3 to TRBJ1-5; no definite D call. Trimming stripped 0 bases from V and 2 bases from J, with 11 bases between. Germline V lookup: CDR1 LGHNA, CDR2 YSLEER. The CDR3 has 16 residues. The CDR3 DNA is TGCGCCAGCAGCCAAGAGGGTCATATGGGCAATCAGCCCCAGCATTTT. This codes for CASSQEGHMGNQPQHF.

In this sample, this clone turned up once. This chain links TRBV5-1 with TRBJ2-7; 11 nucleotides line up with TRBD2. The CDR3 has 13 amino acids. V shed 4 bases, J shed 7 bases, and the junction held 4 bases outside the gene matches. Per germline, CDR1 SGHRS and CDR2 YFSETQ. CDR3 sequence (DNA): TGCGCCAGCAGCCTGCGGACTAGCGGGGAGCAGTACTTC. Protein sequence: CASSLRTSGEQYF. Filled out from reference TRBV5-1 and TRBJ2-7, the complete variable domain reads KAGVTQTPRYLIKTRGQQVTLSCSPISGHRSVSWYQQTPGQGLQFLFEYFSETQRNKGNFPGRFSGRQFSNSRSEMNVSTLELGDSALYLCASSLRTSGEQYFGPGTRLTVT.

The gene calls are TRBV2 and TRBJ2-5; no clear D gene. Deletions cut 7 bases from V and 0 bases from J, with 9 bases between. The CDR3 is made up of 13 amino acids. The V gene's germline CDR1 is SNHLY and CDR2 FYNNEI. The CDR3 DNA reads TGTGCCAGCACAGGCCCGTACCAAGAGACCCAGTACTTC. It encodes CASTGPYQETQYF.

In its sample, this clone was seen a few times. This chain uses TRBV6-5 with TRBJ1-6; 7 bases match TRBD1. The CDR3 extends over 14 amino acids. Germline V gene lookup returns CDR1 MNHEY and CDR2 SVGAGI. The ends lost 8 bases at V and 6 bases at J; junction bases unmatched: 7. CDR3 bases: TGTGCCAGCGGAATGACAGGGCTTAATTCACCCCTCCACTTT. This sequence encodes CASGMTGLNSPLHF.

CDR3 in amino acids: CASSLPSGTGAGANVLTF. The CDR3 coding sequence is TGTGCCAGCAGCTTGCCGTCCGGGACAGGGGCTGGGGCCAACGTCCTGACTTTC. The genes are TRBV5-4 and TRBJ2-6; TRBD1 matches 10 bases. This CDR3 is 18 amino acids long. J gave up 2 bases and V 1 base, and 6 bases lay outside the gene matches. From germline, CDR1 is SGHNT and CDR2 YYREEE (reference sequence).

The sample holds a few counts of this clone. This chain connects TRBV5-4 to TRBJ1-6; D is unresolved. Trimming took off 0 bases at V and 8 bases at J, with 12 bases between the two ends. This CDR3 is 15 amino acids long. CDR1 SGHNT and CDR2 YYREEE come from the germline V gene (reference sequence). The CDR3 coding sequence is TGTGCCAGCAGCTTGGCCGGCAGGCCCTATTCACCCCTCCACTTT. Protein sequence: CASSLAGRPYSPLHF.

CDR3 coding DNA: TGTGCCAGTAGGGGGACAGGGGGCGATCGTGGTAATCAGCCCCAGCATTTT. Its translation: CASRGTGGDRGNQPQHF. This chain joins TRBV19 and TRBJ1-5; 12 bases map to TRBD1. CDR1 is LNHDA, CDR2 SQIVND, per germline (reference sequence). With V trimmed by 6 bases and J by 4 bases, 10 bases remained unmatched. The CDR3 runs 17 residues.

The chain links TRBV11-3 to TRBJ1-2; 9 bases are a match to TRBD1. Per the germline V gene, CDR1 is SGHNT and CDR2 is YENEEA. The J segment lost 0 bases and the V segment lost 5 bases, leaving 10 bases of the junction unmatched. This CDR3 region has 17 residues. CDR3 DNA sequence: TGTGCCAGCAGCCCGCGGGACAGGGCCAACTCTAACTATGGCTACACCTTC. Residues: CASSPRDRANSNYGYTF.

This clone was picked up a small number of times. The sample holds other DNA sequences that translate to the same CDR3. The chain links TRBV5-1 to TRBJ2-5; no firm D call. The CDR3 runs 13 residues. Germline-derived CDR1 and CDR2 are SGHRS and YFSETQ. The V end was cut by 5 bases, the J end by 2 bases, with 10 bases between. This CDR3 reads CASRVGLQETQYF. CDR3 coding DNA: TGCGCCAGCAGGGTCGGGTTACAAGAGACCCAGTACTTC.

The CDR3 spells CASKQANYGYTF. The DNA for the CDR3 is TGTGCCAGCAAACAGGCCAACTATGGCTACACCTTC. J is TRBJ1-2 and V is TRBV6-5; D may be TRBD1 (5 bases). The CDR3 is 12 amino acids. The germline gives CDR1 MNHEY, CDR2 SVGAGI. V was pared by 7 bases and J by 2 bases, with 8 bases between.

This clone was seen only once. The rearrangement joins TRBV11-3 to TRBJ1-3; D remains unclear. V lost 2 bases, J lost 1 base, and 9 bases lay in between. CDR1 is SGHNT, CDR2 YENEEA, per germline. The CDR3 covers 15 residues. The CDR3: CASSLMGSSGNTIYF. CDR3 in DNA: TGTGCCAGCAGCTTAATGGGTTCATCTGGAAACACCATATATTTT.

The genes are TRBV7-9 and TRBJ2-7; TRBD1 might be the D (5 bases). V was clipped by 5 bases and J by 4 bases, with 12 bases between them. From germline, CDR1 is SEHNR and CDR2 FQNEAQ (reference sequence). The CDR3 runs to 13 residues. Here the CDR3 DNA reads TGTGCCAGCAGCGCAGGGAAGGTATACGAGCAGTACTTC. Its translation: CASSAGKVYEQYF.

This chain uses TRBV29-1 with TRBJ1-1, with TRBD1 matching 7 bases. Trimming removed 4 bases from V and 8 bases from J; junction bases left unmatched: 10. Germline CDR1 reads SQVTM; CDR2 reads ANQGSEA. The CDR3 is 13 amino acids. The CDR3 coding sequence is TGCAGCGTTGGAGGACAGGCGGCCCAGGAAGCTTTCTTT. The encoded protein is CSVGGQAAQEAFF. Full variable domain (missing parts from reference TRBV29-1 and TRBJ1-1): SAVISQKPSRDICQRGTSLTIQCQVDSQVTMMFWYRQQPGQSLTLIATANQGSEATYESGFVIDKFPISRPNLTFSTLTVSNMSPEDSSIYLCSVGGQAAQEAFFGQGTRLTVV.

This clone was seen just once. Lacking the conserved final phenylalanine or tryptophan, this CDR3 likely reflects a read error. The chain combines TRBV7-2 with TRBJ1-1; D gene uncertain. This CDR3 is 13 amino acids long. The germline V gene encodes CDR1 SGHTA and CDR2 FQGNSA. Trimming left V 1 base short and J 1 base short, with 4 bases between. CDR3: CASSLGQNTEAFL. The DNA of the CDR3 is TGTGCCAGCAGCTTAGGGCAGAACACTGAAGCTTTCCTT.

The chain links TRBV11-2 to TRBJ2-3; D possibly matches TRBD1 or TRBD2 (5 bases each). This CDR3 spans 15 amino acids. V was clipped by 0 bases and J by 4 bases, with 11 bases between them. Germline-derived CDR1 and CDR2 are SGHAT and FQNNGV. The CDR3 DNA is TGTGCCAGCAGCTTAGATGGTGGGGGACCAGATACGCAGTATTTT. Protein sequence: CASSLDGGGPDTQYF.

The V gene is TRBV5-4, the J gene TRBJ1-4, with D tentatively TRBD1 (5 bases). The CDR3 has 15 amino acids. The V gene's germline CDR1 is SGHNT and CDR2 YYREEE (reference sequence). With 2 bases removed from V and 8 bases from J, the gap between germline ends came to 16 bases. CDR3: CASSFSGPGQEKLFF. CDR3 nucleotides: TGTGCCAGCAGCTTTTCAGGGCCGGGTCAGGAAAAACTGTTTTTT.